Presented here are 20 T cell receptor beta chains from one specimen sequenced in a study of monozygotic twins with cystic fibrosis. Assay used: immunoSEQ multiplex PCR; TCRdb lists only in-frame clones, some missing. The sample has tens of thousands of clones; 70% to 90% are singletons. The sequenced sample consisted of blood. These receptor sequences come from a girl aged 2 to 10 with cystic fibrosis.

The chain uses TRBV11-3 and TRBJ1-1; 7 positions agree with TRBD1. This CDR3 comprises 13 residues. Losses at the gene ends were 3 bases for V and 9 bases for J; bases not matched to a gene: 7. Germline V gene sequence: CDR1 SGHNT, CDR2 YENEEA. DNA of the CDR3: TGTGCCAGCAGCTTGGCAGGGGGAGAAAAAGCTTTCTTT. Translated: CASSLAGGEKAFF.

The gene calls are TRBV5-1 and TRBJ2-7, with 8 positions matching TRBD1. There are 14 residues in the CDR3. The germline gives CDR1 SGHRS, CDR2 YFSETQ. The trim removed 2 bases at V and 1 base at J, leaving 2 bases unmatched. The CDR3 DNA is TGCGCCAGCAGCTTTGGACAGGGATCCTACGAGCAGTACTTC. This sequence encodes CASSFGQGSYEQYF. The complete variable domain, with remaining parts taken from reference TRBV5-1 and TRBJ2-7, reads KAGVTQTPRYLIKTRGQQVTLSCSPISGHRSVSWYQQTPGQGLQFLFEYFSETQRNKGNFPGRFSGRQFSNSRSEMNVSTLELGDSALYLCASSFGQGSYEQYFGPGTRLTVT.

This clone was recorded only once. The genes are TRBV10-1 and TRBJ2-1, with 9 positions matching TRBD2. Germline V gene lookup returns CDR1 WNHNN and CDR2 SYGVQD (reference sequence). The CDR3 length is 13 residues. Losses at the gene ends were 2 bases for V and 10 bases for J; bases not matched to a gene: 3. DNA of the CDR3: TGCGCCAGCAGTGAGGGGCTAGCGGGGGAGCAGTTCTTC. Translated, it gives CASSEGLAGEQFF.

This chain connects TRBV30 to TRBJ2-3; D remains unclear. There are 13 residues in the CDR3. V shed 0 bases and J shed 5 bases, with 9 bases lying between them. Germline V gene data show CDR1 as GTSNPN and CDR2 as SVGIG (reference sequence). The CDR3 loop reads CAWSVEYLDTQYF. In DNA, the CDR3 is TGTGCCTGGAGTGTCGAATATCTAGATACGCAGTATTTT.

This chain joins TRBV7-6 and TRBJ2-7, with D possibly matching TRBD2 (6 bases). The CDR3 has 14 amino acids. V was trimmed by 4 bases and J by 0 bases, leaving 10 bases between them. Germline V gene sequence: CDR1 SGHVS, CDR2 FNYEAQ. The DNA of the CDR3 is TGTGCCAGCAGCTCTGGGACTTTCTCCTACGAGCAGTACTTC. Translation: CASSSGTFSYEQYF.

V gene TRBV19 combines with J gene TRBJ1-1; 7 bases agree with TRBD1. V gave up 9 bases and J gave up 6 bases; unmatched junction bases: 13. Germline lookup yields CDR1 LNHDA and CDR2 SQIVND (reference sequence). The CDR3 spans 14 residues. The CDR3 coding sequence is TGTGCCAGCGACCCCCGGACAGGAACAGCTGAAGCTTTCTTT. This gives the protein CASDPRTGTAEAFF.

The CDR3 is CASSSAGGDTTYGYTF. CDR3 DNA: TGTGCCAGCAGCTCAGCGGGCGGGGATACTACCTATGGCTACACCTTC. The chain employs TRBV21-1 and TRBJ1-2. TRBV21-1 is given as a pseudogene. This CDR3 region has 16 residues.

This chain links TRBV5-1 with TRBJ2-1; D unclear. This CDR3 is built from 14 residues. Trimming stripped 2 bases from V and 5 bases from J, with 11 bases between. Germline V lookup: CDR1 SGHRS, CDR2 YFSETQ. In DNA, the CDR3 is TGCGCCAGCAGCTTCGTAACGGGTGACAATGAGCAGTTCTTC. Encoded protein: CASSFVTGDNEQFF.

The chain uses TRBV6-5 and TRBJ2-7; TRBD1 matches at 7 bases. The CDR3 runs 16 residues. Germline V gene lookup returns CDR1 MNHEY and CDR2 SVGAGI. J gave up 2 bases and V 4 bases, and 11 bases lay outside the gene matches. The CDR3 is CASSSKTGVRAYEQYF. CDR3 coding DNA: TGTGCCAGCAGTTCAAAAACAGGGGTAAGAGCCTACGAGCAGTACTTC.

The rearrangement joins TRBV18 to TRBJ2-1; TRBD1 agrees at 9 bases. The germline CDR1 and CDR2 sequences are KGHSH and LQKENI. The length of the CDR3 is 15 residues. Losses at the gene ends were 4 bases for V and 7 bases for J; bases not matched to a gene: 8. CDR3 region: CASSLPGQGVNEQFF. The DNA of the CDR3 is TGTGCCAGCTCACTTCCGGGACAGGGTGTAAATGAGCAGTTCTTC.

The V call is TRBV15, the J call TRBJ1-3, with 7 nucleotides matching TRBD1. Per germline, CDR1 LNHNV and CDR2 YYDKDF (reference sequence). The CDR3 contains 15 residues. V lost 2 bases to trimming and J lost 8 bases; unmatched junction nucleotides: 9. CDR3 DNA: TGTGCCACCAGCAGACAAAAAACAGGGGCTGACACCATATATTTT. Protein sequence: CATSRQKTGADTIYF.

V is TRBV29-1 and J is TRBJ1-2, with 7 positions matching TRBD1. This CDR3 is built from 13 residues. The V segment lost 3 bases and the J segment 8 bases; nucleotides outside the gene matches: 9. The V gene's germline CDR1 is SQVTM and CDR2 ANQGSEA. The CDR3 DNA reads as TGCAGCGTTGACCTACAGGGGTCCTTCGGCTACACCTTC. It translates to CSVDLQGSFGYTF. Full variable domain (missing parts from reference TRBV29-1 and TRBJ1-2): SAVISQKPSRDICQRGTSLTIQCQVDSQVTMMFWYRQQPGQSLTLIATANQGSEATYESGFVIDKFPISRPNLTFSTLTVSNMSPEDSSIYLCSVDLQGSFGYTFGSGTRLTVV.

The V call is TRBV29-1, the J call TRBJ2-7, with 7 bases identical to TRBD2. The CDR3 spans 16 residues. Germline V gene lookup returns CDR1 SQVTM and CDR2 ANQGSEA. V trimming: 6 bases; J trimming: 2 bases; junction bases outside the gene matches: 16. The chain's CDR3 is CSVFKGSGGKTYEQYF. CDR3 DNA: TGCAGCGTATTCAAGGGGTCGGGGGGTAAGACCTACGAGCAGTACTTC.

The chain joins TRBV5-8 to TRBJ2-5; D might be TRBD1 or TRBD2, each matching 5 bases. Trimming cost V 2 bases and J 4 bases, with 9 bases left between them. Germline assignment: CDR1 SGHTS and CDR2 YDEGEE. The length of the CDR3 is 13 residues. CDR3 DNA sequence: TGTGCCAGCAGCTTAGGGGCGGGAGAGACCCAGTACTTC. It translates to CASSLGAGETQYF.

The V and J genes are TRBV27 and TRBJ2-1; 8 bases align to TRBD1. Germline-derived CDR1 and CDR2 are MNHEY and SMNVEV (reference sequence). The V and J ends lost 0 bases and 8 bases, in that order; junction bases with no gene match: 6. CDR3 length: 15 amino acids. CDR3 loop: CASSLSGQGYDEQFF. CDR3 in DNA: TGTGCCAGCAGTTTATCAGGACAGGGATACGATGAGCAGTTCTTC.

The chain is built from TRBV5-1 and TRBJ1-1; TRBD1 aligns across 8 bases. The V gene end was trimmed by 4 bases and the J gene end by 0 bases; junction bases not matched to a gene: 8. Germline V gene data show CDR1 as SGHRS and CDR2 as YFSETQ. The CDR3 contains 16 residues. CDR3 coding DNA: TGCGCCAGCAGCCTCTCGGCAGGGGGCCTGAACACTGAAGCTTTCTTT. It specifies CASSLSAGGLNTEAFF.

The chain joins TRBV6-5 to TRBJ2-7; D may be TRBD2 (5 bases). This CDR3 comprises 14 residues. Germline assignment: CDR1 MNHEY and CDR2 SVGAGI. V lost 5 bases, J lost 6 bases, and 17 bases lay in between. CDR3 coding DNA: TGTGCCAGCAGTCAAGGACTTCACTCCCCCGAGCAGTACTTC. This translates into CASSQGLHSPEQYF.

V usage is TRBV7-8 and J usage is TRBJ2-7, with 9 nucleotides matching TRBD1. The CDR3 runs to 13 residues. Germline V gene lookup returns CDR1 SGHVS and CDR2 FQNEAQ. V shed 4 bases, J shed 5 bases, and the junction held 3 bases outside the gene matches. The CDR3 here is CASSYGQGHEQYF. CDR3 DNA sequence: TGTGCCAGCAGCTACGGACAGGGGCACGAGCAGTACTTC.

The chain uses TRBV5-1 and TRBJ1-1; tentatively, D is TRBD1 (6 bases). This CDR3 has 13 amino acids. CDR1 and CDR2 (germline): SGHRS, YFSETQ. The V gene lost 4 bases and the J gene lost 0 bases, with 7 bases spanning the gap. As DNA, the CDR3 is TGCGCCAGCAGCGGGACACTGAACACTGAAGCTTTCTTT. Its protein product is CASSGTLNTEAFF.

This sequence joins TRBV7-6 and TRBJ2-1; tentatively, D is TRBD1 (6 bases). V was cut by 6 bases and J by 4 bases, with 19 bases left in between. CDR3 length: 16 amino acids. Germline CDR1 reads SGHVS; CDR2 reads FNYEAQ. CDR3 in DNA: TGTGCCAGCAGTTCTAGACCCTCAGGGGCTTACAATGAGCAGTTCTTC. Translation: CASSSRPSGAYNEQFF.